This passage covers 18 T cell receptor beta chains from one sample sequenced in a study of T cell changes during pregnancy in multiple sclerosis (dated by TCRdb to the late 2010s). Libraries were prepared through the immunoSEQ multiplex PCR assay. In TCRdb, the immuneACCESS table is reduced to in-frame sequences with V and J assigned. These tables do not hold every clone; where another copy was compared, an unresolved V gene accounts for under half, and the others remain unexplained. Counted in this sample were tens of thousands of clones; just over 90% of them appeared once. 1.3% of the sample is taken by the ten largest. Specimen: peripheral blood, collected in the second trimester of pregnancy. The receptor set was obtained from a female donor in good health, enrolled as a control in a pregnancy study.

The chain links TRBV27 to TRBJ2-1, with 7 positions matching TRBD2. The CDR3 has 17 residues. Germline V gene lookup returns CDR1 MNHEY and CDR2 SMNVEV (reference sequence). V was pared by 8 bases and J by 0 bases, with 13 bases of the junction left unmatched. The CDR3 sequence is CASSSMGLADSYNEQFF. CDR3 nucleotide sequence: TGTGCCAGCTCTTCAATGGGGCTAGCGGACTCCTACAATGAGCAGTTCTTC.

This clone showed up just once. The genes are TRBV10-2 and TRBJ1-2; weak D call: TRBD1 (5 bases). Trimming cost V 2 bases and J 5 bases, with 9 bases left between them. This CDR3 has 13 amino acids. Germline V CDR1 and CDR2: WSHSY, SAAADI. CDR3 sequence (DNA): TGCGCCAGCAGTGAGAGGCAGGGTTATGGCTACACCTTC. Translating it yields CASSERQGYGYTF.

The V and J genes are TRBV7-9 and TRBJ2-5; a possible D gene is TRBD2 (7 bases). The CDR3 totals 15 residues. Trimming removed 6 bases at V and 1 base at J, with 15 bases between. Germline CDR1 is SEHNR and CDR2 is FQNEAQ (reference sequence). The CDR3 loop is CASSFAGAPQETQYF. For the CDR3, the DNA is TGTGCCAGCAGTTTCGCGGGGGCCCCCCAAGAGACCCAGTACTTC.

The CDR3, as DNA: TGTGCCAGCAGCGTGGGGGGAGAATCGGATACGCAGTATTTT. Its translation: CASSVGGESDTQYF. This chain joins TRBV9 and TRBJ2-3; a possible D gene is TRBD2 (6 bases). The CDR3 has 14 residues. Germline-derived CDR1 and CDR2 are SGDLS and YYNGEE. Trimming stripped 2 bases from V and 6 bases from J, with 13 bases between.

This clone showed up just once. The chain is built from TRBV7-2 and TRBJ2-1, with D possibly matching TRBD2 (6 bases). Germline CDR1 and CDR2: SGHTA and FQGNSA. This CDR3 is built from 13 residues. Trimming cost V 4 bases and J 4 bases, with 8 bases left between them. This CDR3 reads CASSWDWYNEQFF. The DNA of the CDR3 is TGTGCCAGCAGCTGGGACTGGTACAATGAGCAGTTCTTC.

The V gene is TRBV5-4, the J gene TRBJ2-7; TRBD2 aligns across 7 bases. V was pared by 1 base and J by 2 bases, with 6 bases of the junction left unmatched. CDR1 is SGHNT and CDR2 is YYREEE in the germline V gene (reference sequence). The CDR3 totals 15 residues. CDR3: CASSLSPSGPYEQYF. The CDR3 nucleotides are TGTGCCAGCAGCTTGTCTCCTAGCGGACCCTACGAGCAGTACTTC.

The genes are TRBV6-6 and TRBJ1-5; 10 positions agree with TRBD1. V trimming: 8 bases; J trimming: 5 bases; junction bases outside the gene matches: 9. Germline V gene data show CDR1 as MNHNY and CDR2 as SVGAGI (reference sequence). This CDR3 comprises 15 residues. The CDR3 DNA sequence: TGTGCCAGCCGTGGGGACAGGGGAATGTATCAGCCCCAGCATTTT. Its translation: CASRGDRGMYQPQHF.

The J gene is TRBJ2-7, the V gene TRBV28; 7 positions match TRBD1. Unmatched junction bases numbered 11, after V lost 2 bases and J lost 7 bases. The CDR3 loop spans 15 amino acids. Germline assignment: CDR1 MDHEN and CDR2 SYDVKM. CDR3 amino acids: CASSLARGSLREQYF. CDR3 bases: TGTGCCAGCAGTTTAGCCAGGGGGAGCTTACGGGAGCAGTACTTC.

The rearrangement uses TRBV28 and TRBJ2-1, with a weak D call TRBD1 (6 bases). Trimming removed 5 bases at V and 6 bases at J, with 17 bases between. Per the germline V gene, CDR1 is MDHEN and CDR2 is SYDVKM. The CDR3 runs 15 residues. The CDR3 here is CASSKYRVGSNEQFF. The CDR3 DNA follows: TGTGCCAGCAGTAAATACAGGGTTGGGAGCAATGAGCAGTTCTTC.

In the case of this clone: A read error may produce the germline difference seen at one junction end. The CDR3 coding sequence is TGTGCTAGCAGCCCTAACCCTCCCAGGGGGAACTTCCAAGAGACCCAGTACTTC. This gives the protein CASSPNPPRGNFQETQYF. The chain couples TRBV7-7 to TRBJ2-5, with 7 nucleotides matching TRBD1. The length of the CDR3 is 18 residues. CDR1 and CDR2 from the germline V gene are SSHAT and FNYEAQ (reference sequence).

This clone was counted once. The genes are TRBV2 and TRBJ2-3; 9 nucleotides align to TRBD2. The CDR3 is made up of 17 amino acids. V lost 8 bases, J lost 0 bases, and 12 bases stayed unmatched. Germline CDR1 and CDR2: SNHLY and FYNNEI. The CDR3 is CASRGPSGDISTDTQYF. Written as DNA, the CDR3 is TGTGCCAGCCGGGGGCCTAGCGGGGATATAAGCACAGATACGCAGTATTTT.

This rearrangement joins TRBV19 to TRBJ1-2, with 9 nucleotides matching TRBD1. Per germline, CDR1 LNHDA and CDR2 SQIVND (reference sequence). This CDR3 has 13 amino acids. Trimming at V came to 6 bases and at J to 7 bases, leaving 6 bases not matched to a gene. The CDR3 protein is CASSAGTGSGYTF. The CDR3 DNA sequence: TGTGCCAGTAGCGCCGGGACAGGGTCTGGCTACACCTTC.

The rearrangement links TRBV5-6 to TRBJ2-2; unclear D gene. The germline V gene has CDR1 SGHDT and CDR2 YYEEEE. The CDR3 loop spans 14 amino acids. The ends were cut back, 7 bases at V and 1 base at J, with 11 bases in the middle. CDR3 nucleotide sequence: TGTGCCAGCGCTATCTGGAGGAACACCGGGGAGCTGTTTTTT. Translating gives CASAIWRNTGELFF.

This chain uses TRBV2 with TRBJ2-5; 11 bases fit TRBD2. Germline CDR1 reads SNHLY; CDR2 reads FYNNEI. V trimming: 8 bases; J trimming: 3 bases; junction bases outside the gene matches: 5. The CDR3 length is 14 residues. This chain's CDR3 is CASLSGRGEETQYF. The CDR3 DNA reads TGTGCCAGCCTTAGCGGGAGGGGGGAAGAGACCCAGTACTTC.

This clone was seen only a few times. V gene TRBV18 combines with J gene TRBJ1-2; D might be TRBD1 (6 bases). The CDR3 length is 15 residues. Per germline, CDR1 KGHSH and CDR2 LQKENI. With 6 bases removed from V and 5 bases from J, the gap between germline ends came to 19 bases. CDR3: CASSPGDILAYGYTF. The CDR3 coding sequence is TGTGCCAGCTCCCCAGGGGACATTTTAGCGTATGGCTACACCTTC.

The chain joins TRBV30 to TRBJ1-2, with a weak D call TRBD1 (6 bases). Trimming removed 2 bases at V and 5 bases at J, with 12 bases between. The germline CDR1 and CDR2 sequences are GTSNPN and SVGIG (reference sequence). This CDR3 region has 13 residues. This chain's CDR3 is CAWSLPGVYGYTF. The CDR3 DNA reads TGTGCCTGGAGTTTACCAGGGGTTTATGGCTACACCTTC.

The chain recombines TRBV7-2 with TRBJ1-4; TRBD1 agrees at 9 bases. Germline CDR1 SGHTA, CDR2 FQGNSA. The CDR3 is 14 amino acids. The V and J ends lost 4 bases and 7 bases, in that order; junction bases with no gene match: 4. The CDR3 here is CASSSGTGSEKLFF. CDR3 DNA: TGTGCCAGCAGCTCCGGGACAGGGAGTGAAAAACTGTTTTTT. Looking up the rest from reference TRBV7-2 and TRBJ1-4 gives the full variable domain: GAGVSQSPSNKVTEKGKDVELRCDPISGHTALYWYRQSLGQGLEFLIYFQGNSAPDKSGLPSDRFSAERTGGSVSTLTIQRTQQEDSAVYLCASSSGTGSEKLFFGSGTQLSVL.

The chain uses TRBV7-2 and TRBJ2-5, with a tentative D call TRBD2 (6 bases). Germline V gives CDR1 SGHTA, CDR2 FQGNSA. With 0 bases removed from V and 5 bases from J, the gap between germline ends came to 10 bases. This CDR3 has 14 amino acids. The CDR3 protein is CASSLAGGYETQYF. The CDR3 coding sequence is TGTGCCAGCAGCTTAGCGGGAGGTTACGAGACCCAGTACTTC.